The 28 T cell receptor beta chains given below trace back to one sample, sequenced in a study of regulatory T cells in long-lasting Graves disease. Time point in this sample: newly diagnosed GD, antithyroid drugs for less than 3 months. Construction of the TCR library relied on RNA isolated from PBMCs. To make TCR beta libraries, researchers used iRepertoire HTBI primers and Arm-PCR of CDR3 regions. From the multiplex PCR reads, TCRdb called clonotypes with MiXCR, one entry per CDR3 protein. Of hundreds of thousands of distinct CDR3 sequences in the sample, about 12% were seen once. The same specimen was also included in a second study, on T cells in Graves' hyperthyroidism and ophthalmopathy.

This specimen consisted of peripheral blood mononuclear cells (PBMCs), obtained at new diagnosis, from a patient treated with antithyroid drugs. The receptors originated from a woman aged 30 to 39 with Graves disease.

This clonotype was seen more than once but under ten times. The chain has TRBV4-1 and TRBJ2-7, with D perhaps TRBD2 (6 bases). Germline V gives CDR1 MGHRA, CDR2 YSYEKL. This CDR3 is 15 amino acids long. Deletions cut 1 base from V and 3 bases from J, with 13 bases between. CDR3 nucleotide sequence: TGCGCCAGCAGCCAAGGAGGGACTTCTAACTACGAGCAGTACTTC. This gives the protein CASSQGGTSNYEQYF.

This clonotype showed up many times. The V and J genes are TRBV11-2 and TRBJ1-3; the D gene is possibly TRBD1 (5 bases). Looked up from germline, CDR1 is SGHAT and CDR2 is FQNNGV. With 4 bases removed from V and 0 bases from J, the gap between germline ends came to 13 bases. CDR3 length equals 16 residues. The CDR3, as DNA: TGTGCCAGCAGCTCGTTAGGCCAGGGCTCTGGAAACACCATATATTTT. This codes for CASSSLGQGSGNTIYF.

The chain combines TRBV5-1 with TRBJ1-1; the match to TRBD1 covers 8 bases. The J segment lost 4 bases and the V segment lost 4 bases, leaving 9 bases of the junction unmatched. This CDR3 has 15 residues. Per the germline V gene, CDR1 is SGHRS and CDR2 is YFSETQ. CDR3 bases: TGCGCCAGCAGCGGAGGACAGGGTCTGGGCACTGAAGCTTTCTTT. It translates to CASSGGQGLGTEAFF.

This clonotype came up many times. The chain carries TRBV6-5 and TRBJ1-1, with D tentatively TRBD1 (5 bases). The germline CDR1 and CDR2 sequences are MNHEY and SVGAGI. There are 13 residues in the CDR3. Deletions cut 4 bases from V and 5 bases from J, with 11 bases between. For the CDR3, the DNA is TGTGCCAGCAGTTTCAGGGTAGGAACTGAAGCTTTCTTT. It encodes CASSFRVGTEAFF.

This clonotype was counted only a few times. The CDR3 DNA reads TGTGCCTGGGGACAGGGTAGGGGTCAGCCCCAGCATTTT. It translates to CAWGQGRGQPQHF. The chain is built from TRBV30 and TRBJ1-5, with 8 bases aligning to TRBD1. The CDR3 is 13 residues long. J lost 6 bases, V lost 5 bases, and 6 bases had no gene match. Germline lookup yields CDR1 GTSNPN and CDR2 SVGIG (reference sequence).

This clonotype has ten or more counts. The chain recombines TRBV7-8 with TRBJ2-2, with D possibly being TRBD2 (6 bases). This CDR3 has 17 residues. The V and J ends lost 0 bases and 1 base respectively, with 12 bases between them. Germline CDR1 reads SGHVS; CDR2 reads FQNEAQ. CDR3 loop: CASSLAQDYWNTGELFF. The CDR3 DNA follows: TGTGCCAGCAGCTTAGCTCAGGACTATTGGAACACCGGGGAGCTGTTTTTT.

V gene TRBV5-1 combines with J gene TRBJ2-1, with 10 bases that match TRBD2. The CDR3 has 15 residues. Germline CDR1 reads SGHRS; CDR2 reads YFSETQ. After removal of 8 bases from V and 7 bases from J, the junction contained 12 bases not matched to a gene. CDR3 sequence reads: CASTIAGGVGNEQFF. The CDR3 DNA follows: TGCGCCAGTACCATAGCGGGAGGTGTGGGAAATGAGCAGTTCTTC.

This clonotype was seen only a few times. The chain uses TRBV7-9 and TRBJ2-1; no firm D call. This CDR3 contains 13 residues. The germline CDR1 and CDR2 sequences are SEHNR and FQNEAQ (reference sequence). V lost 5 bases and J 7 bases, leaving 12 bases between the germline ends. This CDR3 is CASSTTTRNEQFF. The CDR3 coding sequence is TGTGCCAGCAGCACCACCACCAGAAATGAGCAGTTCTTC.

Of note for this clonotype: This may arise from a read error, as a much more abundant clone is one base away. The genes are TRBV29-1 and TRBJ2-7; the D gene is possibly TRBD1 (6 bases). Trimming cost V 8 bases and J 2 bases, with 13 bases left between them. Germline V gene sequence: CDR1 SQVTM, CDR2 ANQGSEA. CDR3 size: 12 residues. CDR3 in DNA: TGCAGCACAGGACAGATCCCCTACGAGCAGTACTTC. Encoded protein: CSTGQIPYEQYF.

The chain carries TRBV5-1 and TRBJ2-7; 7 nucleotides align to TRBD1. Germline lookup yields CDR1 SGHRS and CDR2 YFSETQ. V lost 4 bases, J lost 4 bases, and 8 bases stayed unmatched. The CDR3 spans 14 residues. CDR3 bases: TGCGCCAGCAGCGGTAGGGGGCGCGTGTACGAGCAGTACTTC. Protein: CASSGRGRVYEQYF.

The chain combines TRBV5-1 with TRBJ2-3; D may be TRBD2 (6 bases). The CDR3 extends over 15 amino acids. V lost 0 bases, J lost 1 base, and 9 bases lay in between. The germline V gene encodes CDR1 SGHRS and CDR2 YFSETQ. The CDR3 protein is CASSLVASGTDTQYF. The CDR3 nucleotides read TGCGCCAGCAGCTTGGTAGCTAGCGGCACAGATACGCAGTATTTT.

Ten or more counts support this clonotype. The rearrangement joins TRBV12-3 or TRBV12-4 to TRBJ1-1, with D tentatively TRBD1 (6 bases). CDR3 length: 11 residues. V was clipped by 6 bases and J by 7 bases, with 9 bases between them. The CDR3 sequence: CASSDRREAFF. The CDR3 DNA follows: TGTGCCAGCAGCGACAGGCGTGAAGCTTTCTTT.

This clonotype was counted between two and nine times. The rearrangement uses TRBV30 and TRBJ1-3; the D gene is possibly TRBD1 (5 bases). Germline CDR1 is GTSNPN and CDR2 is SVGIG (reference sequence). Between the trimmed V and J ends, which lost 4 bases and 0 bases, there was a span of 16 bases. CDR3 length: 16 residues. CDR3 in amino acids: CAWIASGGSSGNTIYF. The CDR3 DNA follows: TGTGCCTGGATTGCCTCGGGGGGAAGCTCTGGAAACACCATATATTTT.

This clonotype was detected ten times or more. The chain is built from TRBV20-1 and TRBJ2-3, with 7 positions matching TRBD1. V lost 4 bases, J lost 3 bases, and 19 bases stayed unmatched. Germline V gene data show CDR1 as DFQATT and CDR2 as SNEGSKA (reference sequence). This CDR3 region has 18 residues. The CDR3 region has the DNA TGCAGTGCTACCCGACCGGTAGGACAGGTCGGCGTTACAGATACGCAGTATTTT. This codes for CSATRPVGQVGVTDTQYF.

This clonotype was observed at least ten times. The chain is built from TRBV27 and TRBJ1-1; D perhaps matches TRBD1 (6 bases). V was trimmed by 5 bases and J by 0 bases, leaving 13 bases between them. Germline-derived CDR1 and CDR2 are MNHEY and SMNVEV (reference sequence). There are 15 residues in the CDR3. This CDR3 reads CASSPQRQVNTEAFF. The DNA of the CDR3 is TGTGCCAGCAGTCCTCAGCGACAGGTGAACACTGAAGCTTTCTTT.

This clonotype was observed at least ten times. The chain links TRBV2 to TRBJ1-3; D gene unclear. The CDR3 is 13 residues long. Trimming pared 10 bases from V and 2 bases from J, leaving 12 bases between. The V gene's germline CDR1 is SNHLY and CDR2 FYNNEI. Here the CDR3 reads CATTSGPGNTIYF. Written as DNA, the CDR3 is TGTGCCACCACCAGCGGGCCTGGAAACACCATATATTTT.

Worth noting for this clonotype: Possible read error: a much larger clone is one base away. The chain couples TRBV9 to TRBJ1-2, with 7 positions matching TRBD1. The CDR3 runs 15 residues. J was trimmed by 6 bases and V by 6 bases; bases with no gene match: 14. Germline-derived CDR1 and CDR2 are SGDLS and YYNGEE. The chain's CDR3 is CASNQSPGTAHGYTF. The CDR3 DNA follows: TGTGCCAGCAACCAGAGCCCCGGGACAGCCCATGGCTACACCTTC.

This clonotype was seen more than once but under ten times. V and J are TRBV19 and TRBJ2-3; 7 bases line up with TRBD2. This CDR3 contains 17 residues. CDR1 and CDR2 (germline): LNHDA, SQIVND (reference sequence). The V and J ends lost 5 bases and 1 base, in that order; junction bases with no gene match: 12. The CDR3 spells CASSRREAILGTDTQYF. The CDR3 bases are TGTGCCAGTAGTCGACGGGAGGCGATATTAGGCACAGATACGCAGTATTTT. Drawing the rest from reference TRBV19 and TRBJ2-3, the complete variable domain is DGGITQSPKYLFRKEGQNVTLSCEQNLNHDAMYWYRQDPGQGLRLIYYSQIVNDFQKGDIAEGYSVSREKKESFPLTVTSAQKNPTAFYLCASSRREAILGTDTQYFGPGTRLTVL.

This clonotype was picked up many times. The CDR3 loop is CASSPGQINQPQHF. DNA of the CDR3: TGTGCCAGCAGCCCGGGACAGATCAATCAGCCCCAGCATTTT. The gene calls are TRBV18 and TRBJ1-5, with 7 bases identical to TRBD1. V dropped 8 bases and J dropped 3; count of bases not matched to a gene: 7. The CDR3 contains 14 residues. Germline CDR1 and CDR2: KGHSH and LQKENI. Full variable domain (outside the CDR3, taken from reference TRBV18 and TRBJ1-5): NAGVMQNPRHLVRRRGQEARLRCSPMKGHSHVYWYRQLPEEGLKFMVYLQKENIIDESGMPKERFSAEFPKEGPSILRIQQVVRGDSAAYFCASSPGQINQPQHFGDGTRLSIL.

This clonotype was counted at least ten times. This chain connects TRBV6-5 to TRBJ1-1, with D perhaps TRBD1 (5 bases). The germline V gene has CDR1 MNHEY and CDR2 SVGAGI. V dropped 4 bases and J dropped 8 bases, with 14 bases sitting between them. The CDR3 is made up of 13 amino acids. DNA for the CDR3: TGTGCCAGCAGTTCCCGGGGACCCTCCGAAGCTTTCTTT. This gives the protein CASSSRGPSEAFF.

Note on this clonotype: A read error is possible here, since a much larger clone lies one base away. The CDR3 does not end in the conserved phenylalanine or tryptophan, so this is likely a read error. This CDR3 is CSAFGQGAGQPQHL. In DNA, the CDR3 is TGCAGTGCGTTCGGACAGGGGGCAGGGCAGCCCCAGCATCTT. The rearrangement joins TRBV20-1 to TRBJ1-5; 11 bases match TRBD1. Germline CDR1 reads DFQATT; CDR2 reads SNEGSKA (reference sequence). This CDR3 is 14 amino acids long. J lost 7 bases, V lost 6 bases, and 8 bases had no gene match.

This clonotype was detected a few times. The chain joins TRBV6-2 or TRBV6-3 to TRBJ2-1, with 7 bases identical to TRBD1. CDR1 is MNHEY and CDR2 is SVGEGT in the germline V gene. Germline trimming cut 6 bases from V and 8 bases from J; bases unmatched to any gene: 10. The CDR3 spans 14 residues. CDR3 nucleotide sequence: TGTGCCAGCAGGCTAAAGTCAGGGGGTCATGAGCAGTTCTTC. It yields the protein CASRLKSGGHEQFF.

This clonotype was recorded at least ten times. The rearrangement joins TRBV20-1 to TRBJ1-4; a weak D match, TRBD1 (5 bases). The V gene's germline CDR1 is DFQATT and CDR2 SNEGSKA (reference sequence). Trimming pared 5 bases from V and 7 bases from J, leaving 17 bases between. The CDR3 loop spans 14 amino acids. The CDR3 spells CSAQPGGYGEKLFF. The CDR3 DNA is TGCAGTGCTCAGCCGGGGGGGTATGGTGAAAAACTGTTTTTT.

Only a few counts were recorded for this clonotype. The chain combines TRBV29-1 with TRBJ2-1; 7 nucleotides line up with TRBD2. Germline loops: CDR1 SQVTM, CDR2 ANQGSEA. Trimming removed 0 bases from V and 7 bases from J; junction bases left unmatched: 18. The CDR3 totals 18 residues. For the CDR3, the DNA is TGCAGCGTTGAAGACGGGGGGTACGGGGTCATATTACGGAATGAGCAGTTCTTC. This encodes CSVEDGGYGVILRNEQFF.

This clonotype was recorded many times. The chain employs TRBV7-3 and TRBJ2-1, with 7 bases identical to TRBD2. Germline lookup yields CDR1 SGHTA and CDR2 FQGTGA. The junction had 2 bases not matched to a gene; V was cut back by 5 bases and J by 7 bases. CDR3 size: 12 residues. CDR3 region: CASSRSGNEQFF. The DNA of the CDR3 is TGTGCCAGCAGCCGTAGCGGGAATGAGCAGTTCTTC.

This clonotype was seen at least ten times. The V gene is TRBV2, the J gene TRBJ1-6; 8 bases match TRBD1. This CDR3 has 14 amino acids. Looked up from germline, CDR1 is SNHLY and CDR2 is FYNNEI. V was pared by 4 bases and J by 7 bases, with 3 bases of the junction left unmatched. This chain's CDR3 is CASSVNRGNSPLHF. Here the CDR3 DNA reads TGTGCCAGCAGTGTCAACAGGGGGAATTCACCCCTCCACTTT. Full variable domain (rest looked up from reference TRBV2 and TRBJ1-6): EPEVTQTPSHQVTQMGQEVILRCVPISNHLYFYWYRQILGQKVEFLVSFYNNEISEKSEIFDDQFSVERPDGSNFTLKIRSTKLEDSAMYFCASSVNRGNSPLHFGNGTRLTVT.

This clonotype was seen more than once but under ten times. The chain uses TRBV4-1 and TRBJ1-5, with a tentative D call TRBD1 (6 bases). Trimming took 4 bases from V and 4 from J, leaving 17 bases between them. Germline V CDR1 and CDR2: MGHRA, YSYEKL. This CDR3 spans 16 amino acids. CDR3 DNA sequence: TGCGCCAGCAGCCCCCTACTGGGGGCATCAAATCAGCCCCAGCATTTT. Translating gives CASSPLLGASNQPQHF.

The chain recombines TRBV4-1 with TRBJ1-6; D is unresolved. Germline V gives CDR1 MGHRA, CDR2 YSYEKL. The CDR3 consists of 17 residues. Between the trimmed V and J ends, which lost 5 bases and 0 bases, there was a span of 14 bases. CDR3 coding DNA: TGCGCCAGCAGCGCGGGATCTCCGGGCTCCTATAATTCACCCCTCCACTTT. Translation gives CASSAGSPGSYNSPLHF.